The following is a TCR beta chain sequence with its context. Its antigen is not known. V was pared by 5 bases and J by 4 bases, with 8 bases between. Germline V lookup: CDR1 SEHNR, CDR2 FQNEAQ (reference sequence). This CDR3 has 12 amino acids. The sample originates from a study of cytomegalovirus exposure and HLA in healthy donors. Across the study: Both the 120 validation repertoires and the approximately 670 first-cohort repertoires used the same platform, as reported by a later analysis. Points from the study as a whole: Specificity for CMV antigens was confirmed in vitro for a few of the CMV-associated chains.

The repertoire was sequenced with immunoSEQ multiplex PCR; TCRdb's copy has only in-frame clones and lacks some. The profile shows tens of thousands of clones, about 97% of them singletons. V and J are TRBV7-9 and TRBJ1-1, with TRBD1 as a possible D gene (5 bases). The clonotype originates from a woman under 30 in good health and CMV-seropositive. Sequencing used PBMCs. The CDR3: CASSPGGTEAFF. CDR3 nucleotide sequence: TGTGCCAGCAGCCCCGGGGGCACTGAAGCTTTCTTT.